A selection of T cell receptor beta chains follows, all from one sample in a study of CD8 T cells in ankylosing spondylitis. TCRdb ran MiXCR on the 5' RACE reads and lists one entry per CDR3 protein. Found here are hundreds of thousands of distinct CDR3 sequences, about 13% of them singletons; the top ten hold approximately 6.2%. Input material: blood, either unsorted or a sorted T cell fraction (not recorded which). These TCRs come from a male donor with ankylosing spondylitis. Each CDR3 is given with its conserved first and last residue. The D gene is left open where the match is weak. Only part of the rows carry a size: once, few, many, or a class if the clone is expanded.

J gene	clone size	V gene	D gene	CDR3 DNA	CDR3 protein
TRBJ2-7	few	TRBV18	TRBD2	TGTGCCAGCTCACCCCTTAGCGGGACCACGGGGAATCAGGGCGAGCAGTACTTC	CASSPLSGTTGNQGEQYF
TRBJ2-4	many	TRBV12-3/TRBV12-4	TRBD1	TGTGCCAGCAGTTCGGGGACAGGAGGGGACATTCAGTACTTC	CASSSGTGGDIQYF
TRBJ2-3	many	TRBV5-1	.	TGCGCCAGCAGCTTGGACCAAGGGCGGACGCAGTATTTT	CASSLDQGRTQYF
TRBJ2-7	few	TRBV4-1	.	TGCGCCAGCAGCCAAGCCCGAATAGCGGAGCTACCCTACGAGCAGTACTTC	CASSQARIAELPYEQYF
TRBJ2-1	many	TRBV20-1	TRBD1	TGCAGTGCTAGAGATTTGGGACAGGCCTACAATGAGCAGTTCTTC	CSARDLGQAYNEQFF
TRBJ2-5	few	TRBV10-2	TRBD1	TGCGCCGCGGATGACAGGGAAAGGGGAGAGACCCAGTACTTC	CAADDRERGETQYF
TRBJ1-5	.	TRBV19	TRBD1	TGTGCCAGTAGTACCCCCGGACAGGGAAGCAATCAGCCCCAGCATTTT	CASSTPGQGSNQPQHF
TRBJ2-1	few	TRBV24-1	TRBD2	TGTGCCACCAGCCAGACTAGCGGGAGGGTTGGCTCTGGGTCCTACAATGAGCAGTTCTTC	CATSQTSGRVGSGSYNEQFF
TRBJ2-3	many	TRBV29-1	.	TGCAGCGTTGCGAGGGGCGCATTTAGCACAGATACGCAGTATTTT	CSVARGAFSTDTQYF
TRBJ2-2	few	TRBV5-1	TRBD2	TGCGCCAGCAGCAGACTAGCGGGAGGGCCTGGCCAGAACACCGGGGAGCTGTTTTTT	CASSRLAGGPGQNTGELFF
TRBJ1-2	many	TRBV29-1	TRBD1	TGCAGCGTAGAGACAGGGTATGGCTACACCTTC	CSVETGYGYTF
TRBJ1-4	.	TRBV27	.	TGTGCCACCCCCAAAGGAAATTTAACTAATGAAAAACTGTTTTTT	CATPKGNLTNEKLFF
TRBJ2-3	.	TRBV30	.	TGTGCCTGGAGTAGAGCAGATACGCAGTATTTT	CAWSRADTQYF
TRBJ2-1	.	TRBV11-3	TRBD1	TGTGCCAGCAGCGAACAGGGGGCTTTTGAGCAGTTCTTC	CASSEQGAFEQFF
TRBJ1-2	few	TRBV27	.	TGTGCCAGCACTTTTATCCCCTCAATCTCGATGGTACGAGACTATGGCTACACCTTC	CASTFIPSISMVRDYGYTF
TRBJ1-6	many	TRBV5-1	TRBD1	TGCGCCAGCAGTAAGACAGGGGGCAAGGAATCACCCCTCCACTTT	CASSKTGGKESPLHF
TRBJ2-1	.	TRBV4-1	.	TGCGCCAGCAGCCAAGCCGGGAGCTCCAATGAGCAGTTCTTC	CASSQAGSSNEQFF
TRBJ2-3	.	TRBV5-6	TRBD1	TGTGCCAGCAGCTTTACGGACAGGGGGCGATATTTT	CASSFTDRGRYF
TRBJ2-1	few	TRBV7-2	.	TGTGCCAGCAGCTCAACTAGTTCCCCCTACAATGAGCAGTTCTTC	CASSSTSSPYNEQFF
TRBJ1-3	few	TRBV5-1	.	TGCGCCAGCAGCTTGGATCTGGGGGCTGGAAACACCATATATTTT	CASSLDLGAGNTIYF
TRBJ1-2	few	TRBV29-1	.	TGCAGGCCCCCACCCCGCAATGGCTACACCTTC	CRPPPRNGYTF
TRBJ2-3	.	TRBV3-1	TRBD2	TGTGCCAGTACTCTAGCGGGAAGTTTTGGAGATACGCAGTATTTT	CASTLAGSFGDTQYF
TRBJ1-5	.	TRBV7-2	.	TGTGCCAGCAGCCCGACAGCGATTAGCAATCAGCCCCAGCATTTT	CASSPTAISNQPQHF
TRBJ2-5	.	TRBV2	.	TGTGCCAGCAGTCCGGAGGCTTCAGAGACCCAGTACTTC	CASSPEASETQYF
TRBJ1-5	few	TRBV20-1	TRBD1	TGCAGTGCTAGAGATGAACAGGGGGCGCATCAGCCCCAGCATTTT	CSARDEQGAHQPQHF
TRBJ1-6	few	TRBV6-1	.	TGTGCCAGCAGTGTTGAACCCTATAATTCACCCCTCCACTTT	CASSVEPYNSPLHF
TRBJ2-5	many	TRBV7-2	.	TGTGCCAGCAGCTCTGAGATTTCGGAGACCCAGTACTTC	CASSSEISETQYF
TRBJ2-2	many	TRBV4-1	.	TGCGCCAGCAGCCGCCGACAGCCGGGTGGGGAGCTGTTTTTT	CASSRRQPGGELFF
TRBJ2-2	few	TRBV28	.	TGTGCCAGCAGGGAGGGGCAGGGCGCGAACACCGGGGAGCTGTTTTTT	CASREGQGANTGELFF
TRBJ1-1	.	TRBV12-3/TRBV12-4	.	TGTGCCAGCCAGGGTCGGGGTACTGAAGCTTTCTTT	CASQGRGTEAFF
TRBJ1-5	.	TRBV24-1	.	TGTGCCACCAGTGCCCAGGGGCAGCAGCCCCAGCATTTT	CATSAQGQQPQHF
TRBJ2-7	many	TRBV11-2	.	TGTGCCAGCAGCTTGAGTATAGGAGTAGACTACGAGCAGTACTTC	CASSLSIGVDYEQYF
TRBJ2-1	.	TRBV7-2	TRBD2	TGTGCCAGCAGCCCAAGGCTAGCGGGAGGGTCCTACAATGAGCAGTTCTTC	CASSPRLAGGSYNEQFF
TRBJ2-1	many	TRBV7-9	TRBD2	TGTGCCAGCAGCTTATTGCTAGCGGGGGAGCAGTTCTTC	CASSLLLAGEQFF
TRBJ2-1	once	TRBV11-2	.	TGTGCCAGCAGCTTAGGCGGCAGGGGAGATGAGCAGTTCTTC	CASSLGGRGDEQFF
TRBJ2-3	few	TRBV10-2	TRBD1	TGCGCCAGCAGGAGTCCAGGGGGCAGGGATACGCAGTATTTT	CASRSPGGRDTQYF
TRBJ2-3	.	TRBV15	TRBD1	TGTGCCACCAGCAGAGATAAGAACAGGGGCGGCACAGATACGCAGTATTTT	CATSRDKNRGGTDTQYF
TRBJ1-3	.	TRBV5-1	TRBD1	TGCGCCAGCAGCTCCCAACAGGGGTCTGGAAACACCATATATTTT	CASSSQQGSGNTIYF
TRBJ2-5	.	TRBV5-1	.	TGCGCCAGCAGCATTGGAGTGGGGACCCTTAAAGGGGAGACCCAGTACTTC	CASSIGVGTLKGETQYF
TRBJ1-3	.	TRBV5-1	.	TGCGCCAGCAGCACGACATGGGTTTCTGGAAACACCATATATTTT	CASSTTWVSGNTIYF
TRBJ2-3	.	TRBV6-2/TRBV6-3	TRBD2	TGTGCCAGCTTAAGACTAGCGGGAGGATCGGCGCAGTATTTT	CASLRLAGGSAQYF
TRBJ2-1	.	TRBV10-3	TRBD2	TGTGCCATCAGCGGGACTAGCGGGACCTTCTACAATGAGCAGTTCTTC	CAISGTSGTFYNEQFF
TRBJ2-4	.	TRBV24-1	TRBD1	TGTGCCACCAGTGAGAACACGATTAGCGAAGGGGGCCAAAACATTCAGTACTTC	CATSENTISEGGQNIQYF